Below are 7 T cell receptor beta chains sequenced from a single sample in a study of human T cells and chemical hapten exposure. TCRdb reprocessed the RACE reads via MiXCR and lists one record per CDR3 protein. Of around 380,000 distinct CDR3 sequences in the sample, around 4.8% were seen once. Time point in this sample: patch test 1, 2 weeks after DPC sensitization. Treatment defined: therapeutic diphenylcyclopropenone sensitization with weekly scalp DPC. Sequencing used whole blood, obtained in connection with sensitization to the hapten diphenylcyclopropenone (DPC). These receptor sequences come from a woman aged 45-59 years with alopecia areata. Some clones in this sample may be carry-over from other donors' samples.

The table lists this clonotype with many counts. The chain recombines TRBV2 with TRBJ2-7; D uncertain. The CDR3 length is 14 residues. The V gene's germline CDR1 is SNHLY and CDR2 FYNNEI. Trimming removed 7 bases at V and 1 base at J, with 14 bases between. Here the CDR3 DNA reads TGTGCCAGCACCCTAGATAAGGGATCCTACGAGCAGTACTTC. It specifies CASTLDKGSYEQYF.

The gene calls are TRBV6-2 or TRBV6-3 and TRBJ2-1; D ambiguous. Trimming left V 4 bases short and J 0 bases short, with 16 bases between. The CDR3 has 17 amino acids. Germline-derived CDR1 and CDR2 are MNHEY and SVGEGT. The CDR3 DNA reads TGTGCCAGCAGTTCCCAACGACTTATACGCTCCTACAATGAGCAGTTCTTC. It specifies CASSSQRLIRSYNEQFF.

This clonotype was detected many times. The V and J genes are TRBV7-2 and TRBJ2-3; 7 bases align to TRBD1. After removal of 4 bases from V and 2 bases from J, the junction contained 6 bases not matched to a gene. Germline assignment: CDR1 SGHTA and CDR2 FQGNSA. The CDR3 totals 15 residues. CDR3: CASSSSTGPTDTQYF. The CDR3, as DNA: TGTGCCAGCAGCTCTTCGACAGGGCCCACAGATACGCAGTATTTT. The full variable domain, in which reference TRBV7-2 and TRBJ2-3 provide the parts outside the CDR3, is GAGVSQSPSNKVTEKGKDVELRCDPISGHTALYWYRQSLGQGLEFLIYFQGNSAPDKSGLPSDRFSAERTGGSVSTLTIQRTQQEDSAVYLCASSSSTGPTDTQYFGPGTRLTVL.

The chain recombines TRBV11-2 with TRBJ2-2; D gene uncertain. CDR1 SGHAT and CDR2 FQNNGV come from the germline V gene. V was cut by 3 bases and J by 1 base, with 24 bases left in between. This CDR3 spans 20 amino acids. CDR3 coding DNA: TGTGCCAGCAGCTTTATTTCCCTCCGTGGCAGGCGTAGGAACACCGGGGAGCTGTTTTTT. Translation gives CASSFISLRGRRRNTGELFF.

This clonotype has ten or more counts. The V gene is TRBV7-8, the J gene TRBJ2-1; 10 bases fit TRBD2. V was clipped by 0 bases and J by 6 bases; unmatched bases: 5. This CDR3 is 16 amino acids long. Germline CDR1 SGHVS, CDR2 FQNEAQ. CDR3 sequence (DNA): TGTGCCAGCAGCTTAGCGCAACTAGCGGGAAGCAATGAGCAGTTCTTC. As protein: CASSLAQLAGSNEQFF.

V usage is TRBV12-3 or TRBV12-4 and J usage is TRBJ1-1; D gene uncertain. V lost 5 bases and J 6 bases, leaving 13 bases between the germline ends. The CDR3 is 13 residues long. The chain's CDR3 is CASSHGGDSEAFF. The CDR3 bases are TGTGCCAGCAGTCATGGCGGGGATTCTGAAGCTTTCTTT.

This clonotype was observed a few times. The chain couples TRBV3-1 to TRBJ1-5; possible D gene TRBD1, 5 bases. The V end was cut by 4 bases, the J end by 2 bases, with 15 bases between. This CDR3 comprises 16 residues. Germline V gives CDR1 LGHDT, CDR2 YNNKEL (reference sequence). The CDR3 sequence: CASSPAGPEGNQPQHF. DNA of the CDR3: TGTGCCAGCAGCCCGGCGGGACCTGAGGGCAATCAGCCCCAGCATTTT.